These 8 T cell receptor beta chains came from one sample sequenced in a study of T cell changes during pregnancy in multiple sclerosis. Profiling relied on immunoSEQ multiplex PCR, and the TCRdb table lists in-frame clones only, not all of them. The sample lists approximately 120,000 clones; less than 97% were seen once. This material consisted of peripheral blood, taken after pregnancy. The receptor set was obtained from a female donor with multiple sclerosis, enrolled in a pregnancy study.

The J gene is TRBJ1-5, the V gene TRBV4-2; D perhaps matches TRBD1 (6 bases). Per the germline V gene, CDR1 is LGHNA and CDR2 is YNFKEQ. This CDR3 comprises 19 residues. Trimming pared 5 bases from V and 2 bases from J, leaving 25 bases between. The CDR3 spells CASSGQWGRNFDGNQPQHF. The DNA for the CDR3 is TGTGCCAGCAGCGGACAGTGGGGGCGGAACTTCGATGGCAATCAGCCCCAGCATTTT.

The CDR3 loop is CASSELQGSGLYNEQFF. The DNA of the CDR3 is TGTGCCAGCAGTGAATTGCAGGGTTCAGGATTATACAATGAGCAGTTCTTC. This chain connects TRBV6-1 to TRBJ2-1; the D gene is possibly TRBD1 (5 bases). The CDR3 is made up of 17 amino acids. Trimming removed 2 bases from V and 4 bases from J, with 18 bases in between. Germline V gene data show CDR1 as MNHNS and CDR2 as SASEGT.

The chain has TRBV7-2 and TRBJ2-1; D might be TRBD1 (6 bases). Trimming left V 9 bases short and J 4 bases short, with 10 bases between. This CDR3 spans 12 amino acids. CDR1 SGHTA and CDR2 FQGNSA come from the germline V gene. CDR3 in DNA: TGTGCCAGTAGGGGGTCATACAATGAGCAGTTCTTC. Translating gives CASRGSYNEQFF.

The rearrangement uses TRBV27 and TRBJ2-1; 11 bases match TRBD1. Germline values: CDR1 MNHEY, CDR2 SMNVEV (reference sequence). J lost 8 bases, V lost 6 bases, and 9 bases had no gene match. The CDR3 length is 15 residues. As DNA, the CDR3 is TGTGCCAGCAGGGAACCGGGACAGGGGGGCGATGAGCAGTTCTTC. It translates to CASREPGQGGDEQFF.

This clone was counted a single time. The V gene is TRBV19, the J gene TRBJ1-2, with D tentatively TRBD1 (6 bases). Germline V gene data show CDR1 as LNHDA and CDR2 as SQIVND (reference sequence). The CDR3 extends over 13 amino acids. V was cut by 10 bases and J by 0 bases, with 12 bases left in between. The CDR3 DNA sequence: TGTGCCACCCGGGACATAGCTAACTATGGCTACACCTTC. Translated: CATRDIANYGYTF.

The genes are TRBV10-3 and TRBJ2-1; TRBD2 agrees at 7 bases. The CDR3 length is 14 residues. Germline-derived CDR1 and CDR2 are ENHRY and SYGVKD. After removal of 5 bases from V and 5 bases from J, the junction contained 6 bases not matched to a gene. CDR3 in amino acids: CAISTAGTNNEQFF. The DNA for the CDR3 is TGTGCCATCAGTACCGCCGGGACTAACAATGAGCAGTTCTTC.

The chain couples TRBV18 to TRBJ2-7, with 7 bases lining up with TRBD1. Losses at the gene ends were 7 bases for V and 3 bases for J; bases not matched to a gene: 6. The germline gives CDR1 KGHSH, CDR2 LQKENI. CDR3 length: 13 amino acids. The CDR3 loop reads CASFSDRDYEQYF. For the CDR3, the DNA is TGTGCCAGCTTCTCCGACAGGGACTACGAGCAGTACTTC.

The rearrangement links TRBV29-1 to TRBJ2-7; 8 bases map to TRBD1. CDR3 length: 12 residues. Germline CDR1 SQVTM, CDR2 ANQGSEA. J was trimmed by 3 bases and V by 7 bases; bases with no gene match: 5. The CDR3 region has the DNA TGCAGCGGGGGACAGGATAGCTACGAGCAGTACTTC. Translated, it gives CSGGQDSYEQYF.